This is a list of T cell receptor beta chains from one sample in a study of prognosis after radiotherapy for stage I lung cancer. Using its own MiXCR run on the multiplex PCR reads, TCRdb lists one record per CDR3 protein. This sample has about 22,000 distinct CDR3 sequences, with approximately 40% found just once. The sample was PBMCs, taken before or after stereotactic body radiation therapy (not recorded which). These receptors were obtained from a donor over 45 with non-small cell lung cancer. Both conserved end residues are part of each CDR3.

j_gene | v_gene | CDR3aa
TRBJ2-1 | TRBV18 | CASVDRGAIDEQFF
TRBJ2-2 | TRBV28 | CASSIGGGNTGELFF
TRBJ2-7 | TRBV2 | CASSERSSYEQYF
TRBJ2-1 | TRBV20-1 | CSARADYSGGNEQFF
TRBJ1-1 | TRBV29-1 | CSIETGQTVPEAFF
TRBJ2-7 | TRBV11-2 | CASSLDNRRPRHYEQYF
TRBJ1-6 | TRBV3-1 | CASSQETGNNSPLHF
TRBJ1-1 | TRBV6-2/TRBV6-3 | CASSPQYMNTEAFF
TRBJ2-2 | TRBV5-6 | CASSFGTINTGELFF
TRBJ2-7 | TRBV5-5 | CASILGASGYEQYF
TRBJ2-1 | TRBV2 | CASRNNPANEQFF
TRBJ2-7 | TRBV5-1 | CASSRRGRGESYEQYF
TRBJ2-3 | TRBV27 | CASSLAAGVRMAQYF
TRBJ2-3 | TRBV27 | CASRRRAGGFSDTQYF
TRBJ2-6 | TRBV12-3/TRBV12-4 | CASSPHLGSGANVLTF
TRBJ2-2 | TRBV7-8 | CASSSTGLAGGRGGELFF
TRBJ2-3 | TRBV6-2/TRBV6-3 | CASKGTRTGDDTQYF
TRBJ1-2 | TRBV9 | CASSVAWGDYGYTF
TRBJ1-1 | TRBV6-1 | CASSEALGDTEAFF
TRBJ2-1 | TRBV6-2/TRBV6-3 | CSSSYSVSGKPNNEQFF
TRBJ2-1 | TRBV6-1 | CASTTGTRTYNEQFF
TRBJ2-7 | TRBV9 | CASSAESGGAGGLEQYF
TRBJ2-2 | TRBV27 | CASTITGTSNTGELFF
TRBJ1-2 | TRBV9 | CASSPGGYAGYTF
TRBJ2-7 | TRBV6-2/TRBV6-3 | CASSPRDNSYEQYF
TRBJ2-5 | TRBV19 | CASSARGRETQYF
TRBJ1-6 | TRBV6-1 | CASLRGGYNSPLQF
TRBJ2-7 | TRBV11-3 | CASSQGGTYSYEQYF
TRBJ2-3 | TRBV2 | CASSESGTGGDTQYF
TRBJ1-1 | TRBV10-3 | CAITTGADTEAFF
TRBJ1-2 | TRBV11-2 | CASIYRGVSGYTF
TRBJ2-3 | TRBV28 | CASSYPPASKDTQYF
TRBJ1-2 | TRBV27 | CASTPGTGTGGRYGYTF
TRBJ1-1 | TRBV9 | CASSVSANTEAFF
TRBJ1-3 | TRBV27 | CASSLSGPGNTIYF
TRBJ2-7 | TRBV12-3/TRBV12-4 | CASSSGTSGRNSYEQYF